What follows describes a single T cell receptor beta chain. This sample is part of a study of T cells after yellow fever vaccination. Germline loops: CDR1 SGHRS, CDR2 YFSETQ. This CDR3 spans 15 amino acids. Unmatched junction bases numbered 12, after V lost 6 bases and J lost 4 bases. TCRdb itself ran the 5' RACE reads through MiXCR, one entry per CDR3 protein. The sample has roughly 320,000 distinct CDR3 sequences, about 10% seen once. The sequences come from CD4+ T cells sorted from PBMCs, collected 45 days after the yellow fever booster vaccination. The receptor was isolated from a man aged 18 to 35 who received the YFV17D yellow fever vaccine. The chain uses TRBV5-1 and TRBJ1-2; the match to TRBD1 covers 7 bases. CDR3 residues: CASKKTGTDIYGYTF. The CDR3 nucleotides read TGCGCCAGCAAAAAAACCGGGACAGACATCTATGGCTACACCTTC.